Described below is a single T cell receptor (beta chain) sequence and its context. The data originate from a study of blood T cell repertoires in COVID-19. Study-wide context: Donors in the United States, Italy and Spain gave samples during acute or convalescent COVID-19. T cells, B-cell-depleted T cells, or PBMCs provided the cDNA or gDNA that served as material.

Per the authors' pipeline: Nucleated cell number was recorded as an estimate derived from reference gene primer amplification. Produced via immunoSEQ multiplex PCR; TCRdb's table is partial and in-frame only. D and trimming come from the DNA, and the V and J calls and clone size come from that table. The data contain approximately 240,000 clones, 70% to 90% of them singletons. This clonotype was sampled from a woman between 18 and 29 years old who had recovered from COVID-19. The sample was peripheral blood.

CDR3 in amino acids: CASSYAGAQPQHF. The DNA for the CDR3 is TGTGCCAGCAGTTACGCAGGGGCACAGCCCCAGCATTTT. The V call is TRBV6-2 or TRBV6-3, the J call TRBJ1-5, with D perhaps matching TRBD1 (6 bases). Germline V gives CDR1 MNHEY, CDR2 SVGEGT. The V end was cut by 2 bases, the J end by 7 bases, with 9 bases between. The CDR3 extends over 13 amino acids.